This passage covers 14 T cell receptor beta chains from one sample sequenced in a study of T cells expressing NK-cell markers. From its re-call of the 5' RACE reads, TCRdb lists each CDR3 protein once, without DNA. With a few hundred thousand distinct CDR3 sequences in the sample, the ten largest clones hold roughly 3.5%. Sequencing input: blood T cells: a sorted CD56 or NKG2C T cell subset, CD4+ or CD8+ T cells, or bulk PBMC T cells (not recorded which). The receptors stem from a man aged 18-30 years in good health.

CDR3 sequence reads: CASSPFGGRSGNTIYF. The V and J genes are TRBV3-1 and TRBJ1-3; TCRdb's D call of TRBD1 is untestable without DNA. CDR1 and CDR2 (germline): LGHDT, YNNKEL (reference sequence). This CDR3 has 16 amino acids.

The genes are TRBV12-3 or TRBV12-4 and TRBJ2-2. The CDR3 has 13 amino acids. CDR3 in amino acids: CATQIGMVGELFF.

The chain recombines TRBV5-1 with TRBJ2-7; TCRdb outputs TRBD2, but without DNA this stays unchecked. Per germline, CDR1 SGHRS and CDR2 YFSETQ. This CDR3 has 14 amino acids. The CDR3: CASRIAGEVYEQYF.

V and J are TRBV6-5 and TRBJ1-4; TCRdb proposes TRBD1, but this gene call is untestable without DNA. This CDR3 has 15 residues. Per the germline V gene, CDR1 is MNHEY and CDR2 is SVGAGI. The CDR3 is CASSYSGDRGRKLFF.

The chain joins TRBV30 to TRBJ1-2; lacking DNA, the TRBD1 call made by TCRdb goes unchecked. Germline values: CDR1 GTSNPN, CDR2 SVGIG (reference sequence). This CDR3 comprises 13 residues. CDR3 amino acids: CAWSSGGDYGYTF.

The J gene is TRBJ2-7, the V gene TRBV18. The CDR3 runs to 12 residues. Germline-derived CDR1 and CDR2 are KGHSH and LQKENI. This chain's CDR3 is CASSPGTYEQYF.

This chain uses TRBV2 with TRBJ2-7. This CDR3 is 15 amino acids long. The germline V gene encodes CDR1 SNHLY and CDR2 FYNNEI. The CDR3: CASSEEALTSYEQYF. The full variable domain, with the rest looked up from reference TRBV2 and TRBJ2-7, is EPEVTQTPSHQVTQMGQEVILRCVPISNHLYFYWYRQILGQKVEFLVSFYNNEISEKSEIFDDQFSVERPDGSNFTLKIRSTKLEDSAMYFCASSEEALTSYEQYFGPGTRLTVT.

J is TRBJ2-3 and V is TRBV15; the D gene TCRdb calls, TRBD2, cannot be checked with no DNA. The CDR3 covers 16 residues. Germline lookup yields CDR1 LNHNV and CDR2 YYDKDF (reference sequence). CDR3 protein: CATSRDWGGPTDTQYF.

The genes are TRBV12-3 or TRBV12-4 and TRBJ2-5; TCRdb proposes TRBD2, but this gene call is untestable without DNA. The CDR3 runs 16 residues. The CDR3 here is CASSSGSFRAQETQYF.

V is TRBV5-1 and J is TRBJ2-1; without DNA, the TCRdb call of TRBD2 cannot be checked. CDR1 and CDR2 from the germline V gene are SGHRS and YFSETQ. The CDR3 covers 16 residues. CDR3 in amino acids: CASWGSGRGAYNEQFF.

The rearrangement joins TRBV29-1 to TRBJ2-3; no DNA is available, so the TRBD1 call from TCRdb remains unchecked. The CDR3 is 13 residues long. The germline V gene encodes CDR1 SQVTM and CDR2 ANQGSEA. CDR3 residues: CSATPGPTDTQYF.

The rearrangement joins TRBV24-1 to TRBJ2-3; TCRdb lists TRBD1, though no DNA is available to test this call. The CDR3 runs to 15 residues. Germline V CDR1 and CDR2: KGHDR, SFDVKD. CDR3 in amino acids: CATSDRTASTDTQYF.

This chain links TRBV3-1 with TRBJ2-3; TCRdb gives TRBD2 as the D gene, but with no DNA this cannot be confirmed. The germline CDR1 and CDR2 sequences are LGHDT and YNNKEL (reference sequence). The CDR3 totals 17 residues. The CDR3 loop reads CASSQVVLAGVSDTQYF.

The chain combines TRBV12-3 or TRBV12-4 with TRBJ2-7; TCRdb names TRBD1, which stays unverified in the absence of DNA. The CDR3 extends over 13 amino acids. The CDR3 sequence is CASRGTATYEQYF.